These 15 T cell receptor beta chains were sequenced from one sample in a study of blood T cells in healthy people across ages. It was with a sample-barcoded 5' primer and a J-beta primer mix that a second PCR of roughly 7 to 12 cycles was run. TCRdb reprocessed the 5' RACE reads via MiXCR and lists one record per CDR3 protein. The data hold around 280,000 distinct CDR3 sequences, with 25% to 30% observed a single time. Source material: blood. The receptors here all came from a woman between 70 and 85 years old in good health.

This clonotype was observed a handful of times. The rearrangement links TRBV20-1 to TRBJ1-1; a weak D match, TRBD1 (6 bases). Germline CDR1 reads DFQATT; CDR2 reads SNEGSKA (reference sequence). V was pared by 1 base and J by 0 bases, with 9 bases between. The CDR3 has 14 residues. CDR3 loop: CSARVGGMNTEAFF. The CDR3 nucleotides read TGCAGTGCTAGAGTAGGGGGGATGAACACTGAAGCTTTCTTT.

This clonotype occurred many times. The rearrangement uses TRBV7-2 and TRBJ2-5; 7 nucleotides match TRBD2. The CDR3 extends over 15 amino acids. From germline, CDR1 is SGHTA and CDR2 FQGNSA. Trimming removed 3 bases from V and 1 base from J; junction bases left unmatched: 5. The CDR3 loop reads CASSFSGPIQETQYF. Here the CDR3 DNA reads TGTGCCAGCAGCTTTAGCGGGCCAATCCAAGAGACCCAGTACTTC.

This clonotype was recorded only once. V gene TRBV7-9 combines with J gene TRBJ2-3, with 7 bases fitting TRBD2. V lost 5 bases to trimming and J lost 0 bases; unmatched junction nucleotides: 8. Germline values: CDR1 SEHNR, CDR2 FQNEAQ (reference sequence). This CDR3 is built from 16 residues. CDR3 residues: CASSPPAGLSTDTQYF. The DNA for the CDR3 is TGTGCCAGCAGCCCGCCAGCGGGGCTAAGCACAGATACGCAGTATTTT.

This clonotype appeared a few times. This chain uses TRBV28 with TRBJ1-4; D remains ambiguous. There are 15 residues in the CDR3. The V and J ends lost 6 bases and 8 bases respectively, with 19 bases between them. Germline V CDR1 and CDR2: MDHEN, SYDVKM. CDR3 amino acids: CASRDSPLLPEKLFF. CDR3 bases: TGTGCCAGCAGGGACTCACCCCTTCTGCCAGAAAAACTGTTTTTT. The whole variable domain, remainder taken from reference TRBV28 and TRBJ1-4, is DVKVTQSSRYLVKRTGEKVFLECVQDMDHENMFWYRQDPGLGLRLIYFSYDVKMKEKGDIPEGYSVSREKKERFSLILESASTNQTSMYLCASRDSPLLPEKLFFGSGTQLSVL.

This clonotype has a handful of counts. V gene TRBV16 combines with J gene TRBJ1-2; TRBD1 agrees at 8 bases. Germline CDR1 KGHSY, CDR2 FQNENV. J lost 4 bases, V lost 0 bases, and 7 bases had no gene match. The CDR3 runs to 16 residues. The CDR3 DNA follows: TGTGCCAGCAGCCAATCGAGGACAGGGCTATTCTATGGCTACACCTTC. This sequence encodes CASSQSRTGLFYGYTF.

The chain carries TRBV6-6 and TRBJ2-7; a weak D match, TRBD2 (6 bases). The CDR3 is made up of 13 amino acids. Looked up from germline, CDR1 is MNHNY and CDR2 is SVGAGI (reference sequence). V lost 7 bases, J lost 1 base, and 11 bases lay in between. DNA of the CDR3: TGTGCCAGCATCGATAGCGGTTCCTACGAGCAGTACTTC. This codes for CASIDSGSYEQYF.

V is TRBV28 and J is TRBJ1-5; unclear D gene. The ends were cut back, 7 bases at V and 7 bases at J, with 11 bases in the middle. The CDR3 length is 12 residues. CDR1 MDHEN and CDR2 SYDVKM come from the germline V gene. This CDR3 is CASTSLGQPQHF. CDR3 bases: TGTGCCAGCACCTCCCTGGGGCAGCCCCAGCATTTT.

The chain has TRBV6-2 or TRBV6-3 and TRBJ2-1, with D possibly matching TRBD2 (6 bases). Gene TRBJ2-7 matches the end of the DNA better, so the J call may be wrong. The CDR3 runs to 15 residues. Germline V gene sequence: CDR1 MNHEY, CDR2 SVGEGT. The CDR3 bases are TGTGCCAGCAGTTACGCATTAGCGGAGTGGGACGAGCAGTACTTC. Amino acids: CASSYALAEWDEQYF.

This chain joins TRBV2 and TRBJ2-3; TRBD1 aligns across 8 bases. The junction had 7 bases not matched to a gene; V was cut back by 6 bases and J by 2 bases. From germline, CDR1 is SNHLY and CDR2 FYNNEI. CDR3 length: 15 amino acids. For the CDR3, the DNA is TGTGCCAGCAGGGCAGGACAGGGACTCACAGATACGCAGTATTTT. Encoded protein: CASRAGQGLTDTQYF.

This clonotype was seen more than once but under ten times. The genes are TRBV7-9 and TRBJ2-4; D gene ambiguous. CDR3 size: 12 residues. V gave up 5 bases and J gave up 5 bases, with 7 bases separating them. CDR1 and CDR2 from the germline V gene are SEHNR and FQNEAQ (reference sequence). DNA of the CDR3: TGTGCCAGCAGCCCGATTGAAAACATTCAGTACTTC. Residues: CASSPIENIQYF.

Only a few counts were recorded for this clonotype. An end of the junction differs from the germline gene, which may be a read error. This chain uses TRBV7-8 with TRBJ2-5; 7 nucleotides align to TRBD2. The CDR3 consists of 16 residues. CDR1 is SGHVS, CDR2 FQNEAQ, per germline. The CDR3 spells CASSGREQKGYNEQLF. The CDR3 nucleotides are TGTGCCAGCAGCGGGAGGGAGCAGAAAGGCTACAATGAGCAGCTCTTC.

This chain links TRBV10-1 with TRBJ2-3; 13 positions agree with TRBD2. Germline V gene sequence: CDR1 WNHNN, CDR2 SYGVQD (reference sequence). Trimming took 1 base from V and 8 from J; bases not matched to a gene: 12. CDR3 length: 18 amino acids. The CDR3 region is CASSELAGTSGTQATQYF. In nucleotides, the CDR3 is TGCGCCAGCAGTGAGTTAGCAGGGACTAGCGGGACCCAGGCTACGCAGTATTTT.

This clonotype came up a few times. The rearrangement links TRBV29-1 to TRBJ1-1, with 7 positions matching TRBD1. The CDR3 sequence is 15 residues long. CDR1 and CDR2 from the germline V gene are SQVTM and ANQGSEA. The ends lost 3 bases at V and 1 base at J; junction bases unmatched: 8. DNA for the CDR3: TGCAGCGTTGACCGGGACAGCCCTAGGAACACTGAAGCTTTCTTT. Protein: CSVDRDSPRNTEAFF.

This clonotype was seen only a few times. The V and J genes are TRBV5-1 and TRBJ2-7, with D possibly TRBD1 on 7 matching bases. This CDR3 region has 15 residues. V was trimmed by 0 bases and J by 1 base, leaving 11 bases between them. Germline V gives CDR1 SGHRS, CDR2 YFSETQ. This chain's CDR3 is CASSLGQGGSYEQYF. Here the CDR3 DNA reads TGCGCCAGCAGCTTGGGGCAGGGGGGTTCCTACGAGCAGTACTTC.

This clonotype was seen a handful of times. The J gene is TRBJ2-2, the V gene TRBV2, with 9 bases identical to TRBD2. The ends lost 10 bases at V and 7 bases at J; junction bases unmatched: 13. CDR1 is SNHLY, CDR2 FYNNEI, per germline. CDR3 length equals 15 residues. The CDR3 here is CATKLTSGPGGELFF. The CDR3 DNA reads TGTGCCACCAAACTAACTAGCGGGCCAGGCGGGGAGCTGTTTTTT.